This T cell receptor beta chain is from a study of blood T cell repertoires in COVID-19. Assay used: immunoSEQ multiplex PCR; TCRdb lists only in-frame clones, some missing. The table shows about 27,000 clones, with about 80% occurring only once. With 4 bases removed from V and 4 bases from J, the gap between germline ends came to 10 bases. This CDR3 is 13 amino acids long. Germline CDR1 and CDR2: LNHNV and YYDKDF (reference sequence). This clone has only a few counts. This receptor was identified in a woman of 80 years or more with acute or convalescent COVID-19. The chain combines TRBV15 with TRBJ1-2; D is unclear. Material for sequencing was peripheral blood. The CDR3 is CATSIARGYGYTF. CDR3 sequence (DNA): TGTGCCACCAGCATAGCGAGAGGCTATGGCTACACCTTC.